The 12 T cell receptor beta chains in this list originate from one sample, sequenced in a study of T cells after yellow fever vaccination. TCRdb re-analysed the 5' RACE reads in MiXCR, keeping a single row per CDR3 protein. The sample yields about 340,000 distinct CDR3 sequences, roughly an eighth seen once. Source: CD4+ T cells sorted from PBMCs, taken 15 days after the yellow fever booster vaccination. The receptor set was obtained from a man aged 18 to 29 who received the YFV17D yellow fever vaccine.

V gene TRBV7-2 combines with J gene TRBJ1-2; weak D call: TRBD1 (5 bases). Trimming took off 0 bases at V and 8 bases at J, with 13 bases between the two ends. CDR1 and CDR2 (germline): SGHTA, FQGNSA. This CDR3 is 14 amino acids long. The CDR3 sequence is CASSLAGGGAGYTF. CDR3 bases: TGTGCCAGCAGCTTAGCGGGTGGTGGGGCCGGCTACACCTTC.

This chain joins TRBV5-5 and TRBJ2-7; possibly TRBD2 for D (7 bases). The CDR3 totals 13 residues. CDR1 SGHKS and CDR2 YYEKEE come from the germline V gene (reference sequence). Trimming shortened V by 0 bases and J by 7 bases, and 11 bases separated the two germline ends. Written as DNA, the CDR3 is TGTGCCAGCAGCTTGGTCGGGGGGCAGGAGCAGTACTTC. Protein: CASSLVGGQEQYF.

This clonotype was observed at least ten times. The chain recombines TRBV7-9 with TRBJ1-1; D gene ambiguous. There are 13 residues in the CDR3. Trimming stripped 5 bases from V and 3 bases from J, with 10 bases between. Germline V gene lookup returns CDR1 SEHNR and CDR2 FQNEAQ (reference sequence). CDR3 DNA sequence: TGTGCCAGCAGCAAACCTAGCGACACTGAAGCTTTCTTT. It encodes CASSKPSDTEAFF.

The CDR3 nucleotides read TGTGCCAGCAGCCAAGACGAGTTGACCTACGAGCAGTACTTC. Translating it yields CASSQDELTYEQYF. J is TRBJ2-7 and V is TRBV4-2; D is undetermined. CDR3 length: 14 residues. V was cut by 0 bases and J by 2 bases, with 8 bases left in between. Germline CDR1 is LGHNA and CDR2 is YNFKEQ.

This chain uses TRBV5-1 with TRBJ2-3; maybe TRBD2 (6 bases). Trimming removed 0 bases from V and 5 bases from J, with 10 bases in between. CDR1 SGHRS and CDR2 YFSETQ come from the germline V gene. This CDR3 has 14 amino acids. The CDR3 reads CASSLGHGGDTQYF. DNA for the CDR3: TGCGCCAGCAGCTTGGGGCACGGGGGAGATACGCAGTATTTT.

In its sample, this clonotype was seen many times. This chain joins TRBV4-3 and TRBJ2-3; possible D gene TRBD2, 5 bases. Trimming pared 0 bases from V and 0 bases from J, leaving 22 bases between. The CDR3 length is 20 residues. Per the germline V gene, CDR1 is LGHNA and CDR2 is YSLEER. The CDR3 DNA is TGCGCCAGCAGCCAAGAGTGGAAAGCGGCAACATTCACTAGCACAGATACGCAGTATTTT. Residues: CASSQEWKAATFTSTDTQYF.

The chain recombines TRBV5-1 with TRBJ2-1; 8 nucleotides line up with TRBD1. The V gene end was trimmed by 3 bases and the J gene end by 1 base; junction bases not matched to a gene: 6. Per germline, CDR1 SGHRS and CDR2 YFSETQ. The CDR3 spans 16 residues. The CDR3 DNA reads TGCGCCAGCAGCTCCGGCGGGACAGGTTCCTACAATGAGCAGTTCTTC. Translation gives CASSSGGTGSYNEQFF.

This clonotype was seen a few times. In DNA form, the CDR3 reads TGTGCCAGCTCACCGAACCTGGGACCGACAGATACGCAGTATTTT. This gives the protein CASSPNLGPTDTQYF. This rearrangement joins TRBV18 to TRBJ2-3, with D perhaps being TRBD1 or TRBD2 (5 bases each). The CDR3 totals 15 residues. Trimming stripped 3 bases from V and 3 bases from J, with 13 bases between. Germline lookup yields CDR1 KGHSH and CDR2 LQKENI.

This clonotype was recorded at least ten times. V gene TRBV5-1 combines with J gene TRBJ2-2; unclear D gene. Trimming shortened V by 0 bases and J by 5 bases, and 5 bases separated the two germline ends. Germline-derived CDR1 and CDR2 are SGHRS and YFSETQ. The CDR3 length is 13 residues. The CDR3 reads CASSLGPTGELFF. The CDR3 region has the DNA TGCGCCAGCAGCTTGGGACCGACCGGGGAGCTGTTTTTT.

This CDR3 is CASSPSRVRGTEAFF. The CDR3, as DNA: TGTGCCAGCAGCCCATCCAGGGTAAGAGGCACTGAAGCTTTCTTT. J is TRBJ1-1 and V is TRBV11-2; TRBD1 might be the D (5 bases). CDR3 size: 15 residues. Trimming took 5 bases from V and 4 from J, leaving 17 bases between them. The germline V gene encodes CDR1 SGHAT and CDR2 FQNNGV.

The J gene is TRBJ2-5, the V gene TRBV29-1; TRBD1 aligns across 7 bases. The CDR3 length is 14 residues. The V segment lost 6 bases and the J segment 1 base; nucleotides outside the gene matches: 8. Germline values: CDR1 SQVTM, CDR2 ANQGSEA. The CDR3 sequence is CSVCTGASQETQYF. The CDR3 DNA reads TGCAGCGTGTGTACAGGGGCCTCCCAAGAGACCCAGTACTTC.

This clonotype appeared a few times. V is TRBV10-3 and J is TRBJ1-1; D perhaps matches TRBD1 (5 bases). CDR1 and CDR2 (germline): ENHRY, SYGVKD. V lost 4 bases, J lost 4 bases, and 16 bases lay in between. The CDR3 contains 15 residues. The CDR3 coding sequence is TGTGCCATCAGTGGCACAGGTCCTTCCTTCACTGAAGCTTTCTTT. Encoded protein: CAISGTGPSFTEAFF.